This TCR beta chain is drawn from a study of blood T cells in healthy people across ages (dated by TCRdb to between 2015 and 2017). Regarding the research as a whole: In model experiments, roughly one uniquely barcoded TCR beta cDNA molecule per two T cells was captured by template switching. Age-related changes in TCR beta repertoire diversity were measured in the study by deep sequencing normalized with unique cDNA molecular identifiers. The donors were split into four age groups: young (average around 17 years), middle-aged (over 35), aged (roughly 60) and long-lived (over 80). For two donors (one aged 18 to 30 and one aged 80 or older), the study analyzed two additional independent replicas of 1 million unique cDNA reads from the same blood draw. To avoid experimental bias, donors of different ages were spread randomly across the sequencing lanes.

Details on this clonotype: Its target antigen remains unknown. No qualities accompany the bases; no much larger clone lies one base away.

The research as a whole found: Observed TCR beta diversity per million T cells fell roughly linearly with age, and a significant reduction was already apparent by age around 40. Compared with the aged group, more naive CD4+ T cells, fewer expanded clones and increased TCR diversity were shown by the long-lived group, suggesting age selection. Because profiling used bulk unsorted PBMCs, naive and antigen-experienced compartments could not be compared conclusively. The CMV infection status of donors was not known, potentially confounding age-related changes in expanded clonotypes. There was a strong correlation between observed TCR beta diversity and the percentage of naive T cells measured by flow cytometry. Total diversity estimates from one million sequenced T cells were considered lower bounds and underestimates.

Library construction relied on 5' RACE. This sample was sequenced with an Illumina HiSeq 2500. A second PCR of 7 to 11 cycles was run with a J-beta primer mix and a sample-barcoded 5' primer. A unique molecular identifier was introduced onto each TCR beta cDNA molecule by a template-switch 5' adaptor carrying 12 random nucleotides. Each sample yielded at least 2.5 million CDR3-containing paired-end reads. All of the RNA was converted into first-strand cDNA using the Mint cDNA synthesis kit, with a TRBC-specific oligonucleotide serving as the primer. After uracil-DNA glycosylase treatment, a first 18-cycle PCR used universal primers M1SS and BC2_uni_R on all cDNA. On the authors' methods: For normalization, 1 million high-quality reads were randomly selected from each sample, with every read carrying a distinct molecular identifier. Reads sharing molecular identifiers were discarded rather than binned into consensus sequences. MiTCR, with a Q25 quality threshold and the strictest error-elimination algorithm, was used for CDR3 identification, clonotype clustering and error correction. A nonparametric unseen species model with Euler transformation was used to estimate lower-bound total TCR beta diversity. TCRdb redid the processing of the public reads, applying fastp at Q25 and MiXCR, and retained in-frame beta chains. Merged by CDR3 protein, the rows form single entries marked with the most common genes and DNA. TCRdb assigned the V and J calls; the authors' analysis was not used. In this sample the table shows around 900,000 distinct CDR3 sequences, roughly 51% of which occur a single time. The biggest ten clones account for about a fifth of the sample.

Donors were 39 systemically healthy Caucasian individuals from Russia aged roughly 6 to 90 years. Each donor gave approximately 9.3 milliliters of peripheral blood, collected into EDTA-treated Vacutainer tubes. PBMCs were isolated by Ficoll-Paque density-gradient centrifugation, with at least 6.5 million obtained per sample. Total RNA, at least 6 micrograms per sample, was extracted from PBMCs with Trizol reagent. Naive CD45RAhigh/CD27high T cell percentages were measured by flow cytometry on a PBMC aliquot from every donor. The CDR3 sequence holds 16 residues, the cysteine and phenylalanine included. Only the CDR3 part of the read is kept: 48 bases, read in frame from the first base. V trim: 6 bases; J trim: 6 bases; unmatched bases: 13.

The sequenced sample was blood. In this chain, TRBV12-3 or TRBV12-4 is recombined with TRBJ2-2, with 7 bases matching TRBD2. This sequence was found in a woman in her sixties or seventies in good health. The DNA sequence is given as TGTGCCAGCAGCCCCCTAGGGGAGGGCCTTGCCGGGGAGCTGTTTTTT. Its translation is CASSPLGEGLAGELFF.